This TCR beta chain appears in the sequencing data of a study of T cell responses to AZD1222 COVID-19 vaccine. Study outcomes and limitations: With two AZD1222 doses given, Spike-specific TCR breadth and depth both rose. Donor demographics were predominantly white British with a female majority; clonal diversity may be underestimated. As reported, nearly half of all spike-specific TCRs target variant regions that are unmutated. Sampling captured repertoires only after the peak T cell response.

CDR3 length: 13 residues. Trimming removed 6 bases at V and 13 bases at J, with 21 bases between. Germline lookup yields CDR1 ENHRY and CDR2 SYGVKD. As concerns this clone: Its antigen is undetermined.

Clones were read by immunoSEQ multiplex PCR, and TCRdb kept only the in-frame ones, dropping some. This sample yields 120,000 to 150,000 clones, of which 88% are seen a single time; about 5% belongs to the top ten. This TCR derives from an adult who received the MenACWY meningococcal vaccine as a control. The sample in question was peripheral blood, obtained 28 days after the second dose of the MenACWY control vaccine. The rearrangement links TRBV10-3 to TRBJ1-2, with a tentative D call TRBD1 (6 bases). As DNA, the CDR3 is TGTGCCATCAGAAGCCGGGACATCCAAAGTTGCACCTTC. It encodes CAIRSRDIQSCTF.